The 20 T cell receptor beta chains below were found in one sample sequenced in a study of lymphopenia after photon versus proton radiotherapy. Measured with immunoSEQ multiplex PCR; TCRdb has only the in-frame clones, and not every one. Of about 4,500 clones listed, more than 65% are singletons. The starting material was peripheral blood, obtained from a patient treated with proton-based radiotherapy. The receptors originated from a man aged 80 or over with esophageal cancer.

J is TRBJ2-4 and V is TRBV29-1, with D perhaps matching TRBD2 (5 bases). The CDR3 covers 13 residues. Between the trimmed V and J ends, which lost 4 bases and 4 bases, there was a span of 11 bases. Germline CDR1 is SQVTM and CDR2 is ANQGSEA. This chain's CDR3 is CSVVPGIKNIQYF. The DNA for the CDR3 is TGCAGCGTTGTCCCGGGAATTAAAAACATTCAGTACTTC.

This clone was observed a handful of times. V gene TRBV9 combines with J gene TRBJ2-7; 10 nucleotides agree with TRBD2. Per the germline V gene, CDR1 is SGDLS and CDR2 is YYNGEE. The CDR3 loop spans 16 amino acids. The V and J ends lost 0 bases and 7 bases, in that order; junction bases with no gene match: 10. CDR3: CASSVDWSGRAGEQYF. CDR3 in DNA: TGTGCCAGCAGCGTAGATTGGAGCGGGAGGGCCGGGGAGCAGTACTTC.

Only a few counts were recorded for this clone. V is TRBV2 and J is TRBJ2-1, with 11 bases fitting TRBD2. Germline V gene sequence: CDR1 SNHLY, CDR2 FYNNEI. The ends lost 6 bases at V and 9 bases at J; junction bases unmatched: 13. The CDR3 is 16 residues long. CDR3 residues: CASRAGTSGLLSEQFF. In DNA, the CDR3 is TGTGCCAGCAGGGCGGGGACTAGCGGCCTCCTGAGTGAGCAGTTCTTC.

Judged by abundance, this clone is medium-sized (0.01 to 0.1%). V is TRBV11-1 and J is TRBJ2-7; tentative D call: TRBD1 (7 bases). The CDR3 runs 15 residues. Germline CDR1 is SGHAT and CDR2 is FQDESV (reference sequence). Trimming took off 5 bases at V and 0 bases at J, with 14 bases between the two ends. CDR3 sequence reads: CASSLGGQSSYEQYF. CDR3 bases: TGTGCCAGCAGCCTCGGGGGACAGTCCTCCTACGAGCAGTACTTC.

V gene TRBV19 combines with J gene TRBJ2-3, with TRBD1 matching over 10 bases. This CDR3 region has 14 residues. Germline-derived CDR1 and CDR2 are LNHDA and SQIVND (reference sequence). The V gene end was trimmed by 8 bases and the J gene end by 6 bases; junction bases not matched to a gene: 8. As DNA, the CDR3 is TGTGCCAGTTCGTACGACAGGGGGCGGGATACGCAGTATTTT. Translating it yields CASSYDRGRDTQYF. The full variable domain, rest sourced from reference TRBV19 and TRBJ2-3, is DGGITQSPKYLFRKEGQNVTLSCEQNLNHDAMYWYRQDPGQGLRLIYYSQIVNDFQKGDIAEGYSVSREKKESFPLTVTSAQKNPTAFYLCASSYDRGRDTQYFGPGTRLTVL.

The CDR3 loop is CASSLGASGSTGELFF. Here the CDR3 DNA reads TGTGCCAGCAGCTTAGGAGCTAGCGGGAGCACCGGGGAGCTGTTTTTT. The chain couples TRBV11-2 to TRBJ2-2; TRBD2 aligns across 10 bases. The V segment lost 1 base and the J segment 4 bases; nucleotides outside the gene matches: 3. The CDR3 has 16 amino acids. Germline CDR1 reads SGHAT; CDR2 reads FQNNGV.

J is TRBJ2-3 and V is TRBV7-3; TRBD1 aligns across 8 bases. Germline values: CDR1 SGHTA, CDR2 FQGTGA. The CDR3 has 14 residues. J gave up 3 bases and V 4 bases, and 3 bases lay outside the gene matches. The CDR3: CASSSGQGTDTQYF. The CDR3 DNA follows: TGTGCCAGCAGCTCAGGACAGGGAACAGATACGCAGTATTTT.

This clone is a singleton in its sample. The chain employs TRBV30 and TRBJ1-2; 8 nucleotides align to TRBD1. V lost 8 bases to trimming and J lost 3 bases; unmatched junction nucleotides: 14. Germline V gene sequence: CDR1 GTSNPN, CDR2 SVGIG (reference sequence). The CDR3 loop spans 15 amino acids. The CDR3 bases are TGTGCCGGGGGGGGGACAGGACGCCGGGACTATGGCTACACCTTC. Its protein is CAGGGTGRRDYGYTF.

This chain uses TRBV30 with TRBJ2-3; a weak D match, TRBD2 (6 bases). Germline values: CDR1 GTSNPN, CDR2 SVGIG (reference sequence). V was shortened by 5 bases and J by 1 base, with 22 bases between the two germline ends. CDR3 length: 17 residues. The CDR3 nucleotides read TGTGCCTGGTCAAGAGGGGCGGGACTCCCCGGCACAGATACGCAGTATTTT. Protein: CAWSRGAGLPGTDTQYF. The whole variable domain, remainder taken from reference TRBV30 and TRBJ2-3, is SQTIHQWPATLVQPVGSPLSLECTVEGTSNPNLYWYRQAAGRGLQLLFYSVGIGQISSEVPQNLSASRPQDRQFILSSKKLLLSDSGFYLCAWSRGAGLPGTDTQYFGPGTRLTVL.

As to this clone: The junction departs from the called germline gene at one end, perhaps through a read error. The chain couples TRBV10-3 to TRBJ2-1, with 11 bases that match TRBD2. CDR1 and CDR2 from the germline V gene are ENHRY and SYGVKD. The CDR3 is 17 amino acids. CDR3 in DNA: TGTGCCATCAGTGGTAGCGGGGGGGGCGAGGTATCCAATGAACAGTTCTTC. It is translated as CAISGSGGGEVSNEQFF.

The chain links TRBV11-3 to TRBJ2-2; 8 bases map to TRBD1. This CDR3 comprises 15 residues. With 4 bases clipped from V and 6 bases from J, the junction kept 7 bases outside the gene matches. The germline V gene has CDR1 SGHNT and CDR2 YENEEA. The CDR3 is CASSSPGTGPGELFF. The CDR3 DNA sequence: TGTGCCAGCAGCTCGCCCGGGACAGGACCCGGGGAGCTGTTTTTT.

This clone occurred a few times. The chain recombines TRBV5-4 with TRBJ2-3; 8 nucleotides align to TRBD2. This CDR3 region has 16 residues. Germline loops: CDR1 SGHNT, CDR2 YYREEE (reference sequence). The trim removed 3 bases at V and 5 bases at J, leaving 11 bases unmatched. The CDR3: CASSSLGGGQKDTQYF. Here the CDR3 DNA reads TGTGCCAGCAGCTCGCTGGGCGGGGGGCAAAAAGATACGCAGTATTTT.

Worth noting for this clone: With a much larger clone just one base away, this may be a read error. This CDR3 is also generated by other DNA sequences in the sample. CDR3 sequence: CASSPGFWDVTQDEQFF. The CDR3 bases are TGTGCCAGCAGCCCCGGTTTCTGGGATGTCACTCAAGATGAGCAGTTCTTC. The rearrangement links TRBV5-6 to TRBJ2-1; D uncertain. This CDR3 contains 17 residues. The V and J ends lost 4 bases and 8 bases respectively, with 25 bases between them. CDR1 SGHDT and CDR2 YYEEEE come from the germline V gene.

This clone was observed once. The CDR3 DNA follows: TGCGCCAGCAGCTTGGGAGGAGGGACAGGGGAAGAGACCCAGTACTTC. The encoded protein is CASSLGGGTGEETQYF. This chain joins TRBV5-1 and TRBJ2-5; 10 nucleotides line up with TRBD1. V lost 0 bases to trimming and J lost 3 bases; unmatched junction nucleotides: 5. Germline V gene lookup returns CDR1 SGHRS and CDR2 YFSETQ. The CDR3 covers 16 residues.

The chain combines TRBV5-1 with TRBJ2-3, with 13 bases aligning to TRBD2. Germline assignment: CDR1 SGHRS and CDR2 YFSETQ. J was trimmed by 0 bases and V by 2 bases; bases with no gene match: 6. The CDR3 runs 18 residues. The CDR3 sequence is CASSFPPGLAGSTDTQYF. The CDR3 nucleotides are TGCGCCAGCAGCTTCCCCCCGGGACTAGCGGGAAGCACAGATACGCAGTATTTT.

About this clone: At the DNA level, this CDR3 is encoded by other sequences in the same sample as well. This rearrangement joins TRBV6-5 to TRBJ1-5, with unresolved D. The V gene lost 2 bases and the J gene lost 5 bases, with 7 bases spanning the gap. CDR1 MNHEY and CDR2 SVGAGI come from the germline V gene. The CDR3 length is 13 residues. CDR3 sequence (DNA): TGTGCCAGCAGTTACGGTGTGTATCAGCCCCAGCATTTT. This translates into CASSYGVYQPQHF.

By share, this clone ranks as large. The chain uses TRBV2 and TRBJ1-2, with no clear D. The CDR3 is made up of 14 amino acids. Deletions cut 10 bases from V and 2 bases from J, with 17 bases between. Germline CDR1 SNHLY, CDR2 FYNNEI. This chain's CDR3 is CATLLLGRNYGYTF. As DNA, the CDR3 is TGTGCCACCCTTCTCCTTGGGAGGAACTATGGCTACACCTTC.

The chain carries TRBV7-2 and TRBJ1-5, with 7 bases identical to TRBD1. Trimming cost V 5 bases and J 7 bases; bases outside gene matches: 14. Germline loops: CDR1 SGHTA, CDR2 FQGNSA. This CDR3 region has 16 residues. CDR3: CASSDRDSRLGQPQHF. DNA of the CDR3: TGTGCCAGCAGCGACCGGGACAGCCGTCTGGGACAGCCCCAGCATTTT.

The chain couples TRBV4-1 to TRBJ2-7, with TRBD2 identical over 9 bases. The germline V gene has CDR1 MGHRA and CDR2 YSYEKL. The J segment lost 5 bases and the V segment lost 4 bases, leaving 12 bases of the junction unmatched. The CDR3 is 16 residues long. CDR3 residues: CASSPRRVAGVNEQYF. In nucleotides, the CDR3 is TGCGCCAGCAGCCCCCGACGGGTAGCGGGAGTCAACGAGCAGTACTTC.

This chain joins TRBV27 and TRBJ1-1, with D possibly being TRBD1 (6 bases). This CDR3 has 13 residues. With 6 bases removed from V and 0 bases from J, the gap between germline ends came to 8 bases. Germline CDR1 MNHEY, CDR2 SMNVEV (reference sequence). CDR3: CASRGGLNTEAFF. The DNA of the CDR3 is TGTGCCAGCAGGGGGGGCCTGAACACTGAAGCTTTCTTT.